This TCR beta chain was recovered during a study of T cells in Graves' hyperthyroidism and ophthalmopathy. Study-wide background: Sampling of peripheral blood happened at initial diagnosis, prior to any treatment.

This clonotype occurred a few times. Amplification yielded TCR beta CDR3 regions, with RNA transcripts as the source. First-round RT-PCR targeting the TCR CDR3 was performed with the HTBI primer set. TCRdb fed the multiplex PCR reads into MiXCR, producing one record per CDR3 protein. Of a few hundred thousand distinct CDR3 sequences listed, approximately 15% are singletons. Looked up from germline, CDR1 is MGHRA and CDR2 is YSYEKL. The CDR3 runs to 16 residues. The V segment lost 4 bases and the J segment 5 bases; nucleotides outside the gene matches: 12. V is TRBV4-1 and J is TRBJ2-5, with 8 bases identical to TRBD2. This clonotype was sampled from a woman aged 18 to 35 with Graves' hyperthyroidism. Sequencing used blood. DNA of the CDR3: TGCGCCAGCAGCCCCTTGGCAATAGGCGGGAGGGAGACCCAGTACTTC. This codes for CASSPLAIGGRETQYF.